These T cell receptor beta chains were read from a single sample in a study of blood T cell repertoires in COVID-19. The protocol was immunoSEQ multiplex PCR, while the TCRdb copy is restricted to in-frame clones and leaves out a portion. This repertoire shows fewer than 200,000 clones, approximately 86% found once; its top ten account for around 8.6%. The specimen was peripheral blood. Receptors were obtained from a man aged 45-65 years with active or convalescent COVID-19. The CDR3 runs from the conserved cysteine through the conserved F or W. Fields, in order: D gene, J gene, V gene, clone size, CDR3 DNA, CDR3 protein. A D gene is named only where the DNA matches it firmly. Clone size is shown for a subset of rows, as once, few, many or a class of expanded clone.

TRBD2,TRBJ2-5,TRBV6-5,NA,TGTGCCAGCAGGGGAGGGTTTGGGGAGACCCAGTACTTC,CASRGGFGETQYF
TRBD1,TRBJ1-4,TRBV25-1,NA,TGTGCCAGCAGTTCGGGACAGGGAATTTCCAATGAAAAACTGTTTTTT,CASSSGQGISNEKLFF
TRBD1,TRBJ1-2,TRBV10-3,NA,TGTGCCATCTCTAGTGAACAGGGGTACGGCTACACCTTC,CAISSEQGYGYTF
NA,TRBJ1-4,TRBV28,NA,TGTGCCAGCAGTCAAGGGGGGGCGACGAATGAAAAACTGTTTTTT,CASSQGGATNEKLFF
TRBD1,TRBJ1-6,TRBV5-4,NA,TGTGCCAGCAGCGGGCCCACCGGGACAGGGGGTTCACCCCTCCACTTT,CASSGPTGTGGSPLHF
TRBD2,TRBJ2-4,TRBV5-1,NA,TGCGCCAGCAGCTTAGACGGACTAGAAGGGAACATTCAGTACTTC,CASSLDGLEGNIQYF
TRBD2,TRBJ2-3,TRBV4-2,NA,TGTGCCAGCAGCCAACAACTAGCGGGAGCAGACACAGATACGCAGTATTTT,CASSQQLAGADTDTQYF
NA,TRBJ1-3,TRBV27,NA,TGTGCCAGCAGTTTCTCTCTGAGCTCTGGAAACACCATATATTTT,CASSFSLSSGNTIYF
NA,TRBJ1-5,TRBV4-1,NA,TGCGCCAGCAGTAACAGGGATAATCAGCCCCAGCATTTT,CASSNRDNQPQHF
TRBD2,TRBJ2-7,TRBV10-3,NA,TGTGCCACCGAGTCGACTAGCGGGAGTTCCTACGAGCAGTACTTC,CATESTSGSSYEQYF
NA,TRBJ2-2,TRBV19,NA,TGTGCCAGTAGTCCCGGACAGACTTTGACCGGGGAGCTGTTTTTT,CASSPGQTLTGELFF
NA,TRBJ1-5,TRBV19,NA,TGTGCCAGTAGTGCCAGTAATCAGCCCCAGCATTTT,CASSASNQPQHF
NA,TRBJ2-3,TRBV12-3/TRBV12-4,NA,TGTGCCAGCAGTATCAGACAGTTTGATACGCAGTATTTT,CASSIRQFDTQYF
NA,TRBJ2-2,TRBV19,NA,TGTGCCAGTACCCCCCGCAGTAACACCGGGGAGCTGTTTTTT,CASTPRSNTGELFF
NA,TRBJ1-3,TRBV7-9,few,TGTGCCAGCAGCCTACTACCTGGAAACACCATATATTTT,CASSLLPGNTIYF
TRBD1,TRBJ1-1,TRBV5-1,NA,TGCGCCAGCAGCCCGGACAGGGCCTTCACTGAAGCTTTCTTT,CASSPDRAFTEAFF
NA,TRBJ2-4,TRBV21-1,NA,TGTGCCAGCAGGGGGGGGCAGATAGTATTCAAAAACATTCAGTACTTC,CASRGGQIVFKNIQYF
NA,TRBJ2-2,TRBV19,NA,TGTGCCAGTAGTGACGACAGGAACACCGGGGAGCTGTTTTTT,CASSDDRNTGELFF
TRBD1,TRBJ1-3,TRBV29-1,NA,TGCAGCGTTGAACAGGGGGCGCGAGGAAACACCATATATTTT,CSVEQGARGNTIYF
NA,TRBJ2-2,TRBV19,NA,TGTGCCAGTAGTTCGGGGAAGGGCACCGGGGAGCTGTTTTTT,CASSSGKGTGELFF
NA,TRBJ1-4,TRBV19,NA,TGTGCCAGTAGTATAATGACATCAAATGAAAAACTGTTTTTT,CASSIMTSNEKLFF
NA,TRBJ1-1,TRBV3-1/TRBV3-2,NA,TGTGCCAGCAGCTCCCGAGGGGGTGTGAACACTGAAGCTTTCTTT,CASSSRGGVNTEAFF
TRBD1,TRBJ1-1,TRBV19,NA,TGTGCCAGTAGTATACAGGGGGCCACTGAAGCTTTCTTT,CASSIQGATEAFF
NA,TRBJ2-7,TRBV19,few,TGTGCCAGTAGTTTCGGCCTCCCGGGAACCTACGAGCAGTACTTC,CASSFGLPGTYEQYF
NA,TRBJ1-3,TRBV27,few,TGTGCCAGCAGTTTAGGGGGCAGCGGATCTGGAAACACCATATATTTT,CASSLGGSGSGNTIYF
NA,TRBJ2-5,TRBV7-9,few,TGTGCCAGCAGCTTATCGGGCCAAGAGACCCAGTACTTC,CASSLSGQETQYF
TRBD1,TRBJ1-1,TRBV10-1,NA,TGCGCCAGCAGTGACAGGGGGCTTTCTGAAGCTTTCTTT,CASSDRGLSEAFF
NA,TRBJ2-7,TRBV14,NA,TGTGCCAGCAGCCAACTTCCTAGCGCCTACGAGCAGTACTTC,CASSQLPSAYEQYF
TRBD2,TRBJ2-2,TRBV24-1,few,TGTGCCACCAGTGATCCTCGGACTAGCGGGAGGGCCTCCACCGGGGAGCTGTTTTTT,CATSDPRTSGRASTGELFF
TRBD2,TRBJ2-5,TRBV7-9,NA,TGTGCCAGCAGCACCGGGACTATCACTGTAGGGACCCAGTACTTC,CASSTGTITVGTQYF
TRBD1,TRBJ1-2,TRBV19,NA,TGTGCCAGTAGGATGGACAGGGGGTCCAACTATGGCTACACCTTC,CASRMDRGSNYGYTF
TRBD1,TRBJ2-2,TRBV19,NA,TGTGCCAGTAGGAACCAGGGGGTGGACACCGGGGAGCTGTTTTTT,CASRNQGVDTGELFF
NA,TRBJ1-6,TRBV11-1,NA,TGTGCCAGCAGTTCTACAGGGAATTCACCCCTCCACTTT,CASSSTGNSPLHF
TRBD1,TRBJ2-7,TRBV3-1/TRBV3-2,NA,TGTGCCAGCAGCCAAACCACAGGGGGTTTTGCCTACGAGCAGTACTTC,CASSQTTGGFAYEQYF
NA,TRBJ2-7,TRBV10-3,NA,TGTGCCATCGGTCTGTCATCTGCAGGGATAGGCGAGCAGTACTTC,CAIGLSSAGIGEQYF
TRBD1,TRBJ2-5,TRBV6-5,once,TGTGCCAGCAGTTATACAGGGGGCTCAAAGACCCAGTACTTC,CASSYTGGSKTQYF
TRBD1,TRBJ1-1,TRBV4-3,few,TGCGCCAGCAGCCGAAACAGGGGGATCCCTGAAGCTTTCTTT,CASSRNRGIPEAFF
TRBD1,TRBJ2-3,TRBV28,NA,TGTGCCAGCAGAACAGGGGCCACAGATACGCAGTATTTT,CASRTGATDTQYF
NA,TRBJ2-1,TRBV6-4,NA,TGTGCCAGCAGTGCAGGGCCCTACAATGAGCAGTTCTTC,CASSAGPYNEQFF
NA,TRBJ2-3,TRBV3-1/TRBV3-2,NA,TGTGCCAGCAGCCAGCCCACTGGTGGGGGCATCACAGATACGCAGTATTTT,CASSQPTGGGITDTQYF
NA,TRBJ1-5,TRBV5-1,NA,TGCGCCAGCAGCATTAATAGCAATCAGCCCCAGCATTTT,CASSINSNQPQHF
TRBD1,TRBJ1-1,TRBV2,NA,TGTGCCAGCAGGGGGGACAGGGTGAGGACTGAAGCTTTCTTT,CASRGDRVRTEAFF
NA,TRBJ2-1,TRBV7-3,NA,TGTGCCAGCAGCCTTGACTTGACCAATGAGCAGTTCTTC,CASSLDLTNEQFF
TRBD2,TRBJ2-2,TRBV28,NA,TGTGCCAGCAGGACCGGGACTAGGGATTTTACCGGGGAGCTGTTTTTT,CASRTGTRDFTGELFF
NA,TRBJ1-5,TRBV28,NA,TGTACCAGCGAGGGATGGGATCAGCCCCAGCATTTT,CTSEGWDQPQHF
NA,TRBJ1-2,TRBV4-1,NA,TGCGCCAGCAGCCCCCCAGGGTATGACTATGGCTACACCTTC,CASSPPGYDYGYTF
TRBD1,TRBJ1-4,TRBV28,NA,TGTGCCAGCAGTGACACAGGGGGTAATGAAAAACTGTTTTTT,CASSDTGGNEKLFF
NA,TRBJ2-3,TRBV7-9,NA,TGTGCCAGCAGCATAAGGGTTGTGGACAACACAGATACGCAGTATTTT,CASSIRVVDNTDTQYF
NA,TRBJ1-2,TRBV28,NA,TGTGCCAGCAGTATCCAGGGAAGCTATGGCTACACCTTC,CASSIQGSYGYTF
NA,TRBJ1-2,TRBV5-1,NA,TGCGCCAGCAGCTTGGGACAGGCTTCTGATGGCTACACCTTC,CASSLGQASDGYTF
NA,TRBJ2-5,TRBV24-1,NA,TGTGCCACCAGTGATTTAGGGGCCCAAGAGACCCAGTACTTC,CATSDLGAQETQYF
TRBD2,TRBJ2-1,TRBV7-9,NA,TGTGCCAGCAGCTATCTAGCGGGAGGATACAATGAGCAGTTCTTC,CASSYLAGGYNEQFF
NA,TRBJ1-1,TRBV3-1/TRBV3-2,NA,TGTGCCAGCAGCCAAGATCGATGGGCCTGGGAAGCTTTCTTT,CASSQDRWAWEAFF
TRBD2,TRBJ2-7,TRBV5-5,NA,TGTGCCAGCAGCTTCGGGAGGGGACCGAAAGCCTACGAGCAGTACTTC,CASSFGRGPKAYEQYF
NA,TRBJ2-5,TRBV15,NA,TGTGCCACCAGCAGAGATCCCCCGGGATCCGAAGAGACCCAGTACTTC,CATSRDPPGSEETQYF
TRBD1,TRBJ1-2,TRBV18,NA,TGTGCCAGCTCACCTCAGACAGGGAACTATGGCTACACCTTC,CASSPQTGNYGYTF
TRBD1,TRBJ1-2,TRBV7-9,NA,TGTGCCAGCAGCTTATACGACAGGGCGACTGGCTACACCTTC,CASSLYDRATGYTF
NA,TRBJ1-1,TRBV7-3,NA,TGTGCCAGCAGCCAAAACATGAACACTGAAGCTTTCTTT,CASSQNMNTEAFF
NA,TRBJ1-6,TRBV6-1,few,TGTGCCAGCAGTGATTTTGGGAGGGGATCACCCCTCCACTTT,CASSDFGRGSPLHF
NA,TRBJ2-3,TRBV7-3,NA,TGTGCCAGCAGCGAAGGAGGGAGCACAGATACGCAGTATTTT,CASSEGGSTDTQYF